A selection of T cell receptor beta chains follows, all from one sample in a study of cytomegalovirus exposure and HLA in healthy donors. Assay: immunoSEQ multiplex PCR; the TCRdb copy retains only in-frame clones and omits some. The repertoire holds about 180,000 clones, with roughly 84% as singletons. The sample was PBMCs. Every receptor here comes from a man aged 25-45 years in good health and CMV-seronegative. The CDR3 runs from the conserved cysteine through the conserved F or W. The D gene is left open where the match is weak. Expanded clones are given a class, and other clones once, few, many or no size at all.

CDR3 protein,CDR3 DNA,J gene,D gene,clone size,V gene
CASSQDQRKGAAYGYTF,TGCGCCAGCAGCCAAGATCAGAGAAAGGGGGCCGCCTATGGCTACACCTTC,TRBJ1-2,TRBD1,-,TRBV4-1
CASSLPTGGRNTEAFF,TGTGCCAGCAGCCTCCCGACAGGGGGAAGGAACACTGAAGCTTTCTTT,TRBJ1-1,TRBD1,once,TRBV7-9
CASRTGTGMPGELFF,TGTGCCAGCAGGACTGGGACAGGGATGCCCGGGGAGCTGTTTTTT,TRBJ2-2,TRBD1,once,TRBV2
CSSSSQVTGSRGEQYF,TGTTCCAGCAGCTCCCAAGTGACAGGGTCCCGGGGCGAGCAGTACTTC,TRBJ2-7,TRBD1,-,TRBV7-9
CASRVEGVIREQYF,TGTGCCAGCAGAGTAGAAGGGGTTATTCGGGAGCAGTACTTC,TRBJ2-7,-,-,TRBV5-6
CASSVGLVSATDTQYF,TGCGCCAGCAGCGTCGGACTAGTATCGGCCACAGATACGCAGTATTTT,TRBJ2-3,TRBD2,-,TRBV5-1
CASMSPSGNTEAFF,TGTGCCAGCATGAGCCCCTCGGGGAACACTGAAGCTTTCTTT,TRBJ1-1,-,-,TRBV6-5
CASSRLPGGTQYF,TGTGCCAGCAGCCGACTCCCTGGAGGGACCCAGTACTTC,TRBJ2-5,-,once,TRBV27
CASSQAGGWETQYF,TGCGCCAGCAGCCAAGCCGGGGGTTGGGAGACCCAGTACTTC,TRBJ2-5,-,once,TRBV4-1
CASSPPSPSGANVLTF,TGTGCCAGCTCACCACCCTCCCCCTCTGGGGCCAACGTCCTGACTTTC,TRBJ2-6,-,-,TRBV18
CASSLGQSSTDTQYF,TGTGCCAGCAGTTTAGGACAGTCTAGCACAGATACGCAGTATTTT,TRBJ2-3,-,few,TRBV27
CASSPPNTGGNEKLFF,TGTGCCAGCTCACCACCAAATACAGGGGGGAATGAAAAACTGTTTTTT,TRBJ1-4,TRBD1,-,TRBV18
CASGAGSIYNEQFF,TGTGCCAGCGGGGCGGGAAGCATCTACAATGAGCAGTTCTTC,TRBJ2-1,-,-,TRBV6-6
CASSLNRGEYQPQHF,TGTGCCAGCAGTCTTAACAGGGGCGAATATCAGCCCCAGCATTTT,TRBJ1-5,TRBD1,-,TRBV2
CSSSLAGTGGFF,TGTTCCAGCAGCCTAGCTGGGACAGGGGGTTTCTTC,TRBJ2-7,TRBD1,-,TRBV7-9
CASSLNREGRVNEQFF,TGTGCCAGCAGCTTAAATCGGGAGGGCCGGGTCAATGAGCAGTTCTTC,TRBJ2-1,TRBD2,once,TRBV7-3
CASGGLATDTQYF,TGCGCCAGCGGAGGACTAGCCACAGATACGCAGTATTTT,TRBJ2-3,TRBD2,once,TRBV5-1
CASRGTGENTEAFF,TGTGCCAGCAGAGGTACAGGGGAGAACACTGAAGCTTTCTTT,TRBJ1-1,TRBD1,-,TRBV6-5
CASSLETGQNFYEQYF,TGTGCCAGCAGCTTAGAAACGGGACAAAACTTCTACGAGCAGTACTTC,TRBJ2-7,-,-,TRBV11-3
CAIRNSGGSYEQYF,TGTGCCATCAGAAATAGCGGGGGTTCCTACGAGCAGTACTTC,TRBJ2-7,TRBD2,-,TRBV10-3
CASSYSMGQAYNEQFF,TGTGCCAGCAGTTACTCGATGGGGCAAGCGTACAATGAGCAGTTCTTC,TRBJ2-1,-,-,TRBV6-6
CASGTSGGFYNEQFF,TGTGCCAGCGGGACTAGCGGGGGCTTTTACAATGAGCAGTTCTTC,TRBJ2-1,TRBD2,-,TRBV6-1
CASSLGMTGTANNEQFF,TGCGCCAGCAGCTTGGGTATGACCGGGACAGCAAACAATGAGCAGTTCTTC,TRBJ2-1,TRBD1,-,TRBV5-1
CASSLAGTSGAYEQYF,TGCGCCAGCAGCTTGGCCGGGACTAGCGGGGCCTACGAGCAGTACTTC,TRBJ2-7,TRBD2,-,TRBV5-1
CASGQRTPYEQYF,TGTGCCAGCGGCCAGCGTACCCCCTACGAGCAGTACTTC,TRBJ2-7,-,-,TRBV6-1
CASSESPKNEQFF,TGCGCCAGCAGTGAGAGTCCTAAGAATGAGCAGTTCTTC,TRBJ2-1,-,-,TRBV10-2
CASSLFSEQFF,TGTGCCAGCAGCCTCTTCTCTGAGCAGTTCTTC,TRBJ2-1,-,-,TRBV11-2
CASSLWGVADTQYF,TGTGCCAGCAGTTTATGGGGGGTCGCAGATACGCAGTATTTT,TRBJ2-3,-,once,TRBV27
CASSESGSSEFDEQFF,TGCGCCAGCAGTGAGTCGGGGTCTAGCGAATTCGATGAGCAGTTCTTC,TRBJ2-1,-,-,TRBV10-2
CASSPGLFTDTQYF,TGTGCCAGCAGCCCAGGGTTGTTCACAGATACGCAGTATTTT,TRBJ2-3,-,-,TRBV11-3
CASSFPGGSTGELFF,TGTGCCAGCAGCTTTCCAGGGGGTAGCACCGGGGAGCTGTTTTTT,TRBJ2-2,TRBD1,-,TRBV5-4
CASSQSKTGGLDTQYF,TGCGCCAGCAGCCAATCCAAGACAGGGGGCTTGGATACGCAGTATTTT,TRBJ2-3,TRBD1,-,TRBV4-3
CASSLGPQAEQFF,TGTGCCAGCAGCTTAGGCCCACAGGCGGAGCAGTTCTTC,TRBJ2-1,-,-,TRBV7-9
CSVEYLREIQETQYF,TGCAGCGTTGAGTACCTCAGGGAAATTCAAGAGACCCAGTACTTC,TRBJ2-5,-,-,TRBV29-1
CAWSVPGEGQGGSGNTIYF,TGTGCCTGGAGTGTACCCGGCGAGGGACAGGGGGGCTCTGGAAACACCATATATTTT,TRBJ1-3,TRBD1,-,TRBV30
CASSFVQGTDTQYF,TGTGCCAGCAGCTTCGTACAGGGTACAGATACGCAGTATTTT,TRBJ2-3,-,-,TRBV7-2
CASRLAGGSYEQYF,TGTGCCAGTCGACTAGCGGGGGGTTCCTACGAGCAGTACTTC,TRBJ2-7,TRBD2,-,TRBV7-2
CASSTDTSYYGYTF,TGTGCCAGTAGTACGGACACCTCTTACTATGGCTACACCTTC,TRBJ1-2,-,-,TRBV19
CANSYEGGSTDTQYF,TGTGCCAACAGTTACGAGGGAGGGAGCACAGATACGCAGTATTTT,TRBJ2-3,TRBD2,-,TRBV6-5
CASSLGQQIFNEKLFF,TGTGCCAGCAGCCTGGGACAGCAGATCTTTAATGAAAAACTGTTTTTT,TRBJ1-4,TRBD1,-,TRBV6-6